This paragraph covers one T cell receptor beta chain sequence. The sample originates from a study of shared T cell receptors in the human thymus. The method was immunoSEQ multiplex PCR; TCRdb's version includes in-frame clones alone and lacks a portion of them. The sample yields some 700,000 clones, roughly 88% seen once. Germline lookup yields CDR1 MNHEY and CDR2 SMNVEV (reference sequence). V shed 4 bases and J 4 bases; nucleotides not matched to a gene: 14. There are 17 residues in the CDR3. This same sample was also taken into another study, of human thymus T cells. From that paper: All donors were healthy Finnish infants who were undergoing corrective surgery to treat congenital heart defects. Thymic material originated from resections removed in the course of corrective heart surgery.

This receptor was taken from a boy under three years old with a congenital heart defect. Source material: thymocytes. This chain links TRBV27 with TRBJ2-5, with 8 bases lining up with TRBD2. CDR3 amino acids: CASSWKGPSGRTETQYF. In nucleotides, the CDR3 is TGTGCCAGCAGTTGGAAGGGGCCTAGCGGGCGGACAGAGACCCAGTACTTC.